A single sample gave rise to the 13 T cell receptor beta chains below, sequenced in a study of blood T cell repertoires in COVID-19 (dated by TCRdb to 2018 to 2020). The receptor library was made with the immunoSEQ multiplex PCR assay. TCRdb carries this immuneACCESS record with in-frame sequences only. Its versions omit some clonotypes, under half of them owing to an unresolved V gene in the studies checked, with the rest unexplained. The sample contains 100,000 to 110,000 clones, about 85% of them found a single time. The ten largest clones add up to 13% of the sample. The specimen sequenced was peripheral blood. The receptors were sampled from a human donor in a cohort sampled during active COVID-19.

The chain is built from TRBV5-1 and TRBJ2-1; D might be TRBD2 (6 bases). The germline V and J ends were trimmed by 5 bases and 7 bases, with 13 bases remaining between them. The V gene's germline CDR1 is SGHRS and CDR2 YFSETQ. The CDR3 contains 13 residues. CDR3 sequence reads: CASSSRAGNEQFF. As DNA, the CDR3 is TGCGCCAGCAGTTCGAGGGCGGGGAATGAGCAGTTCTTC. Based on the CDR3 plus reference TRBV5-1 and TRBJ2-1, the full variable domain is KAGVTQTPRYLIKTRGQQVTLSCSPISGHRSVSWYQQTPGQGLQFLFEYFSETQRNKGNFPGRFSGRQFSNSRSEMNVSTLELGDSALYLCASSSRAGNEQFFGPGTRLTVL.

The count of this clone is one. The V gene is TRBV29-1, the J gene TRBJ1-1; 8 positions agree with TRBD1. V was clipped by 6 bases and J by 4 bases; unmatched bases: 10. The V gene's germline CDR1 is SQVTM and CDR2 ANQGSEA. The CDR3 has 14 residues. The CDR3 region is CSVPDRVRGTEAFF. DNA for the CDR3: TGCAGCGTCCCGGACAGGGTTCGTGGCACTGAAGCTTTCTTT.

Only one count was recorded for this clone. The chain uses TRBV9 and TRBJ2-1; TRBD2 aligns across 11 bases. Per germline, CDR1 SGDLS and CDR2 YYNGEE. The V gene end was trimmed by 3 bases and the J gene end by 9 bases; junction bases not matched to a gene: 11. The CDR3 contains 16 residues. CDR3 bases: TGTGCCAGCAGCGAGACTAGCGGGGCCCCGTCGGGTGAGCAGTTCTTC. This sequence encodes CASSETSGAPSGEQFF.

The chain combines TRBV5-6 with TRBJ2-1; 11 nucleotides match TRBD1. The CDR3 runs to 17 residues. Germline trimming cut 0 bases from V and 8 bases from J; bases unmatched to any gene: 10. Germline CDR1 SGHDT, CDR2 YYEEEE. CDR3 nucleotide sequence: TGTGCCAGCAGCTTGGGATCCCGGGACAGGGGGTTCGATGAGCAGTTCTTC. Its protein is CASSLGSRDRGFDEQFF. Complete variable domain (other parts from reference TRBV5-6 and TRBJ2-1): DAGVTQSPTHLIKTRGQQVTLRCSPKSGHDTVSWYQQALGQGPQFIFQYYEEEERQRGNFPDRFSGHQFPNYSSELNVNALLLGDSALYLCASSLGSRDRGFDEQFFGPGTRLTVL.

V gene TRBV12-5 combines with J gene TRBJ2-1; D is ambiguous. Germline CDR1 is LGHNT and CDR2 is FRNRAP. Deletions cut 9 bases from V and 4 bases from J, with 13 bases between. CDR3 length: 13 residues. CDR3 region: CASTPTNYNEQFF. Here the CDR3 DNA reads TGTGCTAGCACTCCCACCAATTACAATGAGCAGTTCTTC. Filled out from reference TRBV12-5 and TRBJ2-1, the complete variable domain reads DARVTQTPRHKVTEMGQEVTMRCQPILGHNTVFWYRQTMMQGLELLAYFRNRAPLDDSGMPKDRFSAEMPDATLATLKIQPSEPRDSAVYFCASTPTNYNEQFFGPGTRLTVL.

The genes are TRBV19 and TRBJ1-4; D is undetermined. This CDR3 has 15 amino acids. Germline CDR1 and CDR2: LNHDA and SQIVND (reference sequence). The V end was cut by 4 bases, the J end by 8 bases, with 17 bases between. CDR3 sequence reads: CASSRSTEVGEKLFF. The DNA of the CDR3 is TGTGCCAGTAGTAGATCGACGGAGGTGGGGGAAAAACTGTTTTTT.

The rearrangement links TRBV9 to TRBJ1-1, with D tentatively TRBD1 (5 bases). Germline V gene lookup returns CDR1 SGDLS and CDR2 YYNGEE. CDR3 length equals 13 residues. V lost 4 bases to trimming and J lost 3 bases, with 10 bases between them. The CDR3: CASSWKGDTEAFF. The CDR3 DNA sequence: TGTGCCAGCAGCTGGAAAGGGGACACTGAAGCTTTCTTT.

In DNA, the CDR3 is TGTGCCAGCAGCCAAGATCCAGGGAGGACCACTGAAGCTTTCTTT. Amino acid sequence: CASSQDPGRTTEAFF. This sequence joins TRBV3-1 (or the pseudogene TRBV3-2) and TRBJ1-1; D is perhaps TRBD1 (5 bases). With 0 bases removed from V and 4 bases from J, the gap between germline ends came to 12 bases. This CDR3 is 15 amino acids long. Per the germline V gene, CDR1 is LGHDT and CDR2 is YNNKEL (reference sequence).

Notes on this clone: A junction end diverges from the germline sequence, so it may reflect a read error. The chain uses TRBV7-7 and TRBJ2-2; tentative D call: TRBD1 (7 bases). In germline, CDR1 is SSHAT, CDR2 FNYEAQ (reference sequence). This CDR3 spans 15 amino acids. CDR3 in amino acids: CASRAGQPGTGELFF. The CDR3 coding sequence is TGTGCTAGCAGGGCGGGACAGCCGGGCACCGGGGAGCTGTTTTTT.

The chain has TRBV7-2 and TRBJ1-3, with 7 bases that match TRBD1. CDR1 is SGHTA and CDR2 is FQGNSA in the germline V gene. Trimming at V came to 5 bases and at J to 2 bases, leaving 6 bases not matched to a gene. The CDR3 length is 15 residues. In DNA, the CDR3 is TGTGCCAGCAGCCCTGGGACAGACACTGGAAACACCATATATTTT. Protein sequence: CASSPGTDTGNTIYF.

This chain uses TRBV15 with TRBJ2-3, with D maybe TRBD2 (6 bases). CDR1 and CDR2 from the germline V gene are LNHNV and YYDKDF (reference sequence). Trimming cost V 2 bases and J 2 bases, with 11 bases left between them. The CDR3 has 15 residues. Here the CDR3 DNA reads TGTGCCACCAGCAGACCCAGCGGGCACACAGATACGCAGTATTTT. Translation: CATSRPSGHTDTQYF.

This clone appeared once. J is TRBJ1-6 and V is TRBV27; TRBD1 agrees at 8 bases. V trimming: 7 bases; J trimming: 6 bases; junction bases outside the gene matches: 14. The CDR3 consists of 17 residues. Germline V gene data show CDR1 as MNHEY and CDR2 as SMNVEV (reference sequence). This CDR3 is CASKGTDRAWGNSPLHF. CDR3 nucleotide sequence: TGTGCCAGCAAGGGCACGGACAGGGCTTGGGGTAATTCACCCCTCCACTTT.

This chain connects TRBV6-6 to TRBJ2-6, with D possibly matching TRBD2 (5 bases). V lost 6 bases and J lost 4, with 10 bases in between. This CDR3 is built from 14 residues. Germline V gives CDR1 MNHNY, CDR2 SVGAGI (reference sequence). In DNA form, the CDR3 reads TGTGCCAGCAGCGCCCCGGGAGGGGCCAACGTCCTGACTTTC. Protein product: CASSAPGGANVLTF.